The rows below give T cell receptor beta chains drawn from one sample of a study of blood T cell repertoires in COVID-19. Sequencing was performed with immunoSEQ multiplex PCR; in TCRdb, only in-frame clones are kept and a portion is missing. The sample has approximately 300,000 clones; 87% are singletons. Sample: PBMCs or T cells enriched from blood (not recorded which). The receptors originated from a woman aged 30 to 39 who had recovered from COVID-19. Both conserved end residues are part of each CDR3. D genes are given only for firm matches. Size values are once, few and many counts, or a class for expanded clones, and some rows have none.

J | V | size | D | DNA | CDR3
TRBJ1-6 | TRBV2 | few | - | TGTGCCAGCAGAGGGGATATCACCACGTCACCCCTCCACTTT | CASRGDITTSPLHF
TRBJ1-3 | TRBV6-4 | once | TRBD1 | TGTGCCAGCAGTGACACACCGGGACAGGGGGCTTCTGGAAACACCATATATTTT | CASSDTPGQGASGNTIYF
TRBJ1-6 | TRBV6-1 | - | TRBD1 | TGTGCCAGCAGTGAGTCAGGGGGCAGAAATTCACCCCTCCACTTT | CASSESGGRNSPLHF
TRBJ1-5 | TRBV5-5 | - | TRBD1 | TGTGCCAGCAGCTTGTGGACAGGGGTGAATCAGCCCCAGCATTTT | CASSLWTGVNQPQHF
TRBJ2-1 | TRBV10-2 | - | TRBD2 | TGCGCCAGCAGTGAACTAGCGGGGGGCGATGGCCTGTTCTTC | CASSELAGGDGLFF
TRBJ2-7 | TRBV18 | - | TRBD1 | TGTGCCAGCTCACCCCGGACAGGACTTTCCTACGAGCAGTACTTC | CASSPRTGLSYEQYF
TRBJ1-6 | TRBV21-1 | - | - | TGTGCCAGCAGCAAAGTTCACAGGTCCGACTCACCCCTCCACTTT | CASSKVHRSDSPLHF
TRBJ1-3 | TRBV5-1 | - | - | TGCGCCAGCAGCTTGGGGGGGCCCGGGGCCACCATATATTTT | CASSLGGPGATIYF
TRBJ1-1 | TRBV10-1 | - | TRBD1 | TGCGCCAGCAGTGAGCAAACAGGGGGCGGGTCCACAGCTTTCTTT | CASSEQTGGGSTAFF
TRBJ1-2 | TRBV5-1 | - | TRBD1 | TGCGCCAGCAGCTTGGATCAGGGGGCGGACTATGGCTACACCTTC | CASSLDQGADYGYTF
TRBJ1-3 | TRBV3-1/TRBV3-2 | - | - | TGTGCCAGCAGCCAAGAGAGCTCGAACTCTGGAAACACCATATATTTT | CASSQESSNSGNTIYF
TRBJ1-5 | TRBV6-5 | - | TRBD1 | TGTGCCAGCAGCCCGGGACAGGGGCATCAGCCCCAGCATTTT | CASSPGQGHQPQHF
TRBJ2-7 | TRBV19 | - | TRBD2 | TGTGCCAGTAGTACGCGGACTAGCCGCATCTACGAGCAGTACTTC | CASSTRTSRIYEQYF
TRBJ1-5 | TRBV13 | - | - | TGTGCCAGCAGCTTATCCGGGGGTAGCAATCAGCCCCAGCATTTT | CASSLSGGSNQPQHF
TRBJ2-1 | TRBV12-3/TRBV12-4 | - | - | TGTGCCAGCAGTTTAAGCCGCGATGAGCAGTTCTTC | CASSLSRDEQFF
TRBJ1-5 | TRBV6-1 | - | - | TGTGCCAGCAGTGAACTTGGACAGAATCAGCCCCAGCATTTT | CASSELGQNQPQHF
TRBJ1-1 | TRBV6-5 | - | - | TGTGCCAGCACTTCCCCGGGAGGGAACCCTGAAGCTTTCTTT | CASTSPGGNPEAFF
TRBJ1-1 | TRBV2 | - | - | TGTGCCAGCAGTGAAGGCGGTTTTGCGGGGGTTTCTGAAGCTTTCTTT | CASSEGGFAGVSEAFF
TRBJ2-2 | TRBV30 | once | - | TGTGCCTGGAGTGTGGGAGGATCAGGGGAGCTGTTTTTT | CAWSVGGSGELFF
TRBJ1-2 | TRBV29-1 | - | - | TGCAGCGTTGAAGATTTAGGAGGGGCGGTCTTTTTCGGTGGCTACACCTTC | CSVEDLGGAVFFGGYTF
TRBJ1-2 | TRBV7-2 | - | TRBD1 | TGTGCCAGCAGCCGTGGACAGGGCTATGGCTACACCTTC | CASSRGQGYGYTF
TRBJ1-4 | TRBV20-1 | - | - | TGCAGTGCTAGTGGTGACTCTGAAAAACTGTTTTTT | CSASGDSEKLFF
TRBJ1-2 | TRBV5-1 | - | TRBD1 | TGCGCCAGCAGTTCCGGGACAGGGGGATTTGGCTACACCTTC | CASSSGTGGFGYTF
TRBJ2-3 | TRBV7-9 | - | - | TGTGCCAGCAGCGCCAGACAGCCGACTAGCACAGATACGCAGTATTTT | CASSARQPTSTDTQYF
TRBJ2-1 | TRBV19 | - | - | TGTGCCAGTAGTCAAAGGACTATACTAGGGCATGAGCAGTTCTTC | CASSQRTILGHEQFF
TRBJ1-2 | TRBV4-2 | - | - | TGTGCCAGCAGCCAAGGGCAGGGTAATGGCTACACCTTC | CASSQGQGNGYTF
TRBJ2-7 | TRBV27 | - | - | TGTGCCAGCAGTTCCCAAACCTACGAGCAGTACTTC | CASSSQTYEQYF
TRBJ2-1 | TRBV2 | - | - | TGTGCCAGCAGTGAAATAGCGGACTTCTACAATGAGCAGTTCTTC | CASSEIADFYNEQFF
TRBJ1-5 | TRBV19 | - | - | TGTGCCAGCCGGAGGACGGACCGAATCAATCAGCCCCAGCATTTT | CASRRTDRINQPQHF
TRBJ2-7 | TRBV5-8 | - | TRBD1 | TGTGCCAGCAGCCTATCGGTGACAGGGGAGGTTGGCAACTACGAGCAGTACTTC | CASSLSVTGEVGNYEQYF
TRBJ2-3 | TRBV2 | - | TRBD2 | TGTGCCAGCAGACAACTAGCGGGCACAGATACGCAGTATTTT | CASRQLAGTDTQYF
TRBJ1-5 | TRBV2 | - | - | TGTGCCAGCAGTTTAGGAGCACCGGGACAGCCCCAGCATTTT | CASSLGAPGQPQHF
TRBJ1-1 | TRBV3-1/TRBV3-2 | - | TRBD1 | TGTGCCAGCAGCAAACCACAGGGGGGTCCGTTGACTGAAGCTTTCTTT | CASSKPQGGPLTEAFF
TRBJ1-2 | TRBV2 | once | TRBD1 | TGTGCCGGCAGTCGGGACAGAACGTTCTGCACCTTC | CAGSRDRTFCTF
TRBJ2-7 | TRBV6-5 | - | TRBD2 | TGTGCCAGCAGTAGAGCGGGGGCGGTGTCCTACGAGCAGTACTTC | CASSRAGAVSYEQYF
TRBJ2-7 | TRBV6-5 | - | - | TGTGCCAGCGGGGAGTGGGCTGAGCAGTACTTC | CASGEWAEQYF
TRBJ1-2 | TRBV6-1 | - | - | TGTGCCAGCAGTGAAGCGTGGGCAGTTGGCTACACCTTC | CASSEAWAVGYTF